The rows below give T cell receptor beta chains drawn from one sample of a study of blood T cell repertoires in COVID-19. Here immunoSEQ multiplex PCR was the method, and the copy in TCRdb shows in-frame clones only, minus some. The repertoire holds tens of thousands of clones, around 87% seen once, with roughly a sixth in the top ten. Specimen: peripheral blood. Receptor source: a human donor in a cohort sampled during active COVID-19. Both conserved end residues are part of each CDR3. D genes are given only for firm matches. Some rows have no size entry. The others give once, few or many, or a class for an expanded clone.

J gene,D gene,V gene,clone size,CDR3 DNA,CDR3 protein
TRBJ2-7,TRBD1,TRBV5-1,once,TGCGCCAGCAGTTCCGGCGGGACAGGGGTCAACGAGCAGTACTTC,CASSSGGTGVNEQYF
TRBJ2-5,.,TRBV7-9,once,TGTGCCAGCAGCTCTACCGGGGAAGGGACCCAGTACTTC,CASSSTGEGTQYF
TRBJ2-1,TRBD2,TRBV2,.,TGTGCCAGCAGTGTTCCACTAGCGGGGGCCTACAATGAGCAGTTCTTC,CASSVPLAGAYNEQFF
TRBJ2-3,.,TRBV9,.,TGTGCCAGCAGCGGGCGGAGCCCGATGAGCACAGATACGCAGTATTTT,CASSGRSPMSTDTQYF
TRBJ1-2,TRBD1,TRBV28,.,TGTGCCATCACCAATACAGGGGTTGTTGGCTACACCTTC,CAITNTGVVGYTF
TRBJ2-7,.,TRBV7-8,.,TGTGCCAGCAGCTTAGTTATGTCGGGCTACGAGCAGTACTTC,CASSLVMSGYEQYF
TRBJ2-1,.,TRBV30,.,TGTGCCTGGAGTCGGCCAGGGCTCAATGAGCAGTTCTTC,CAWSRPGLNEQFF
TRBJ1-2,TRBD1,TRBV19,once,TGTGCCAGTACGGACAGGGTCTATGGCTACACCTTC,CASTDRVYGYTF
TRBJ1-5,.,TRBV12-3/TRBV12-4,.,TGTGCCAGCAGTGTGGCAGGCAATCAGCCCCAGCATTTT,CASSVAGNQPQHF
TRBJ2-5,.,TRBV27,.,TGTGCCAGCAGTTTATCAGTCTACCAACAAGAGACCCAGTACTTC,CASSLSVYQQETQYF
TRBJ1-2,.,TRBV19,.,TGTGCCAGTAGTATAGAGAAGAGAAACTATGGCTACACCTTC,CASSIEKRNYGYTF
TRBJ2-1,.,TRBV9,once,TGTGCCAGCAGCGTAGGTGGGGCAGGGGTCAATGAGCAGTTCTTC,CASSVGGAGVNEQFF
TRBJ2-2,.,TRBV4-2,.,TGTGCCAGCAGCCCCCGGACACAGGCGAACACCGGGGAGCTGTTTTTT,CASSPRTQANTGELFF
TRBJ1-5,.,TRBV5-3,.,TGTGCCAGAAGCCCCCTTATTCGCAATCAGCCCCAGCATTTT,CARSPLIRNQPQHF